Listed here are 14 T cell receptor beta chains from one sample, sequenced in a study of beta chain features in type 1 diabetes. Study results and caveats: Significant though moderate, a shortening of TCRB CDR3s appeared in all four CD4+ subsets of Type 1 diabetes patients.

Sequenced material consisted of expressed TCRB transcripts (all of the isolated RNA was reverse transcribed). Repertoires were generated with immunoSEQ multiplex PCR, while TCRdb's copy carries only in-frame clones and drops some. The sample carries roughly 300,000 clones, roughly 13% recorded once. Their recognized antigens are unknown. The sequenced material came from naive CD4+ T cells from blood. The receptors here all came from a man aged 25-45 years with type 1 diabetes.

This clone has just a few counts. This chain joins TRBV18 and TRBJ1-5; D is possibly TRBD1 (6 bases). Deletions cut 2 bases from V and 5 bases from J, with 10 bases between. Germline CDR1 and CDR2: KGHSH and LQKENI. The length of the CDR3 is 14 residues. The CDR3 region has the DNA TGTGCCAGCTCACCAGGGGGCCATTATCAGCCCCAGCATTTT. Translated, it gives CASSPGGHYQPQHF.

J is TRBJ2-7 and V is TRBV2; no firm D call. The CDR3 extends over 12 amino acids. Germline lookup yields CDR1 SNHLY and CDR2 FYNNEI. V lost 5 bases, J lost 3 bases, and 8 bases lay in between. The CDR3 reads CASSLDRYEQYF. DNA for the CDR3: TGTGCCAGCAGTCTAGACCGCTACGAGCAGTACTTC.

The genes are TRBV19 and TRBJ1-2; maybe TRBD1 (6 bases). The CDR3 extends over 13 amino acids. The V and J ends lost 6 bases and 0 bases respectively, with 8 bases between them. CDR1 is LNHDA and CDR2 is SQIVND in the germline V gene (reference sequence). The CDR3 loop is CASRNRANYGYTF. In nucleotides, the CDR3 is TGTGCCAGTAGGAACAGGGCTAACTATGGCTACACCTTC.

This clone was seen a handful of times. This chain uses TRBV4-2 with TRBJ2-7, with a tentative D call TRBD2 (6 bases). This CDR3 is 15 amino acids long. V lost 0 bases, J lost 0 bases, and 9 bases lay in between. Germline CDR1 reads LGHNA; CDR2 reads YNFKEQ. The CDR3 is CASSQEPSDSYEQYF. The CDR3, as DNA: TGTGCCAGCAGCCAAGAACCTAGCGACTCCTACGAGCAGTACTTC.

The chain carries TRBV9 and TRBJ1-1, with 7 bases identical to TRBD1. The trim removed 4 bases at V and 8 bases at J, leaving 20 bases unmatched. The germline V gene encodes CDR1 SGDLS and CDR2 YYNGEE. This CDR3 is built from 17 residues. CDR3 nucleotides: TGTGCCAGCAGCCCGTGGTTAGGGGGCGTTCTTATCCGCGAAGCTTTCTTT. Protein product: CASSPWLGGVLIREAFF. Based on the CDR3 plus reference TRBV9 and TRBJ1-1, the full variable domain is DSGVTQTPKHLITATGQRVTLRCSPRSGDLSVYWYQQSLDQGLQFLIQYYNGEERAKGNILERFSAQQFPDLHSELNLSSLELGDSALYFCASSPWLGGVLIREAFFGQGTRLTVV.

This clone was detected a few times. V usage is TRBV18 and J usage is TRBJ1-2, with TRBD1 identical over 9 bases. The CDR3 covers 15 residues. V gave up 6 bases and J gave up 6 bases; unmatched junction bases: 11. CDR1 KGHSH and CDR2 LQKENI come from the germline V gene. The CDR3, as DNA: TGTGCCAGCTCCGTCCTAACAGGGGGCGACGATGGCTACACCTTC. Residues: CASSVLTGGDDGYTF.

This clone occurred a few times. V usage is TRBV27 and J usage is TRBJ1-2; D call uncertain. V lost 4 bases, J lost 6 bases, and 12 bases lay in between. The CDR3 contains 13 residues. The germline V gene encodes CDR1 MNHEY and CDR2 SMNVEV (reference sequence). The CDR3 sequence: CASSSTLRNGYTF. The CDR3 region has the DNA TGTGCCAGCAGTTCCACCTTGAGAAATGGCTACACCTTC.

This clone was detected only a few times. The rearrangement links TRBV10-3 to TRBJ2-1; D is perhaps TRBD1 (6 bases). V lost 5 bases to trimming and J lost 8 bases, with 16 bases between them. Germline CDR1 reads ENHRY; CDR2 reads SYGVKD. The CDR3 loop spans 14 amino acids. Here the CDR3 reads CAISLDSIVHEQFF. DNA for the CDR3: TGTGCCATCAGTTTGGACAGTATTGTCCATGAGCAGTTCTTC.

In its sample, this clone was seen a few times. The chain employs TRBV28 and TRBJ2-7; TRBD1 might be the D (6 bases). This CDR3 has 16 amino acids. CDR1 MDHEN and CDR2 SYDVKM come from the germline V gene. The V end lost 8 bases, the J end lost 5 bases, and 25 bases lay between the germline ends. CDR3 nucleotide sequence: TGTGCCAGCTCCCTCTTTGGGGACACCTCTTCCGACGAGCAGTACTTC. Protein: CASSLFGDTSSDEQYF.

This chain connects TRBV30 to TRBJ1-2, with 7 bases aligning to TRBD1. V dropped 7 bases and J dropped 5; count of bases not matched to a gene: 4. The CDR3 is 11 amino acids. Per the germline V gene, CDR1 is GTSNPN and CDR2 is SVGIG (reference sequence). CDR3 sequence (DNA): TGTGCCTCGGGACAGTCATATGGCTACACCTTC. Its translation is CASGQSYGYTF.

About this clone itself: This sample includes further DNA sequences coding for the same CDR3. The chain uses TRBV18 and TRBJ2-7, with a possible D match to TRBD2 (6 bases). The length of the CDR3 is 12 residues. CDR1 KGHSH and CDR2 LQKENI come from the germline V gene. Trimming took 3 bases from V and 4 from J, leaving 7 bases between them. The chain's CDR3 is CASSPGGYEQYF. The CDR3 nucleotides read TGTGCCAGCTCACCCGGGGGTTACGAGCAGTACTTC.

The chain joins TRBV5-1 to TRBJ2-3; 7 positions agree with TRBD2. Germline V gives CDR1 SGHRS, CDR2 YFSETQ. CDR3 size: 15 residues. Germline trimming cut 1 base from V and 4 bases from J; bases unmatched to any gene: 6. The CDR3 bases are TGCGCCAGCAGCTTGTTGGCGGGAGTATCAGATACGCAGTATTTT. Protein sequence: CASSLLAGVSDTQYF.

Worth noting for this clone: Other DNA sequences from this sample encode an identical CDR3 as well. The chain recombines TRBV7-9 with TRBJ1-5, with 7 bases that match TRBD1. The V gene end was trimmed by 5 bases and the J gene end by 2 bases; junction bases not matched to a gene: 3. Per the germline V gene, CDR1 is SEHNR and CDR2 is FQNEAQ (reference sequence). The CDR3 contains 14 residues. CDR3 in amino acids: CASSGGQGNQPQHF. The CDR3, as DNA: TGTGCCAGCAGCGGAGGACAGGGCAATCAGCCCCAGCATTTT.

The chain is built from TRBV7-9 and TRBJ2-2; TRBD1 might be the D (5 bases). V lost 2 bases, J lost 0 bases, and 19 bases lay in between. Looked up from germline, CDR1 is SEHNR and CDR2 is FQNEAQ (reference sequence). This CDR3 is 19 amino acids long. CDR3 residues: CASSLRARGLTPNTGELFF. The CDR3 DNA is TGTGCCAGCAGCTTACGGGCAAGGGGCCTAACTCCGAACACCGGGGAGCTGTTTTTT. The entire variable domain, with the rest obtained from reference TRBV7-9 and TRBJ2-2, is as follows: DTGVSQNPRHKITKRGQNVTFRCDPISEHNRLYWYRQTLGQGPEFLTYFQNEAQLEKSRLLSDRFSAERPKGSFSTLEIQRTEQGDSAMYLCASSLRARGLTPNTGELFFGEGSRLTVL.